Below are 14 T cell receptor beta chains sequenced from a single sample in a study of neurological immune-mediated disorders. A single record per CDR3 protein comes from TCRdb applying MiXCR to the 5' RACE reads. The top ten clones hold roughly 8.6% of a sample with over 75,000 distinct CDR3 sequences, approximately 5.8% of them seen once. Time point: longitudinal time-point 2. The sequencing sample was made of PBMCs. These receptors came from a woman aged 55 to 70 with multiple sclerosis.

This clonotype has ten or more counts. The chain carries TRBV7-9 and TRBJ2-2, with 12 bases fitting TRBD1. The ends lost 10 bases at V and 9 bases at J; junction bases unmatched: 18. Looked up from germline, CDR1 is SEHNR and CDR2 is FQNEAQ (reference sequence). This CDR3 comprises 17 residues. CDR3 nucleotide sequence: TGTGCCACCCACCTACCCATTCCAGGGACAGGGGGCCGGGAGCTGTTTTTT. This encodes CATHLPIPGTGGRELFF.

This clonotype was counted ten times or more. The CDR3 sequence is CASKFGGQGYNEQFF. DNA of the CDR3: TGTGCCAGCAAGTTTGGGGGACAGGGCTACAATGAGCAGTTCTTC. The chain carries TRBV27 and TRBJ2-1; 9 bases align to TRBD1. CDR1 MNHEY and CDR2 SMNVEV come from the germline V gene (reference sequence). The CDR3 is made up of 15 amino acids. The V segment lost 7 bases and the J segment 3 bases; nucleotides outside the gene matches: 7.

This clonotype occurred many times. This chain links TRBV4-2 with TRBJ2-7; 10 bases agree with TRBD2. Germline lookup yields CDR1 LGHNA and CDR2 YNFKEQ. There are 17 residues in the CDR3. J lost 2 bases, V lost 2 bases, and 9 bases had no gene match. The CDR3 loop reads CASSQFSGGLSPYEQYF. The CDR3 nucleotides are TGTGCCAGCAGCCAATTTAGCGGGGGGTTATCCCCCTACGAGCAGTACTTC.

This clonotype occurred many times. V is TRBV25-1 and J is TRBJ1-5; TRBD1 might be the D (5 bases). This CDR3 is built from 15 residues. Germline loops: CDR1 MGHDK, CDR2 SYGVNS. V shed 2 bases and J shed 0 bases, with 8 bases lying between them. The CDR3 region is CASSEVGDSNQPQHF. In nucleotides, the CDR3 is TGTGCCAGCAGTGAAGTGGGGGATAGCAATCAGCCCCAGCATTTT. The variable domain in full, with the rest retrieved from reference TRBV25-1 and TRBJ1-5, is EADIYQTPRYLVIGTGKKITLECSQTMGHDKMYWYQQDPGMELHLIHYSYGVNSTEKGDLSSESTVSRIRTEHFPLTLESARPSHTSQYLCASSEVGDSNQPQHFGDGTRLSIL.

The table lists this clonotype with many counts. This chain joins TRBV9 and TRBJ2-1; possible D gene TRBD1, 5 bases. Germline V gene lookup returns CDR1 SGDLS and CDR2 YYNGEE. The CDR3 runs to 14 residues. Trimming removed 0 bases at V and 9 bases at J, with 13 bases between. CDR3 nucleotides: TGTGCCAGCAGCGTAGCTACGAGTGGGGCTGAGCAGTTCTTC. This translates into CASSVATSGAEQFF. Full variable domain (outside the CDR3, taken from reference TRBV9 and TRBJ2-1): DSGVTQTPKHLITATGQRVTLRCSPRSGDLSVYWYQQSLDQGLQFLIQYYNGEERAKGNILERFSAQQFPDLHSELNLSSLELGDSALYFCASSVATSGAEQFFGPGTRLTVL.

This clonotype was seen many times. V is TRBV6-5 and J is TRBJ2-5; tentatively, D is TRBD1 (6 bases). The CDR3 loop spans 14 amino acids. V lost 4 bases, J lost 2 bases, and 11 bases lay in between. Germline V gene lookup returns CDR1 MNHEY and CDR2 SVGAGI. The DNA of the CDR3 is TGTGCCAGCAGTTCTAGGACAGCACAAGAGACCCAGTACTTC. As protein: CASSSRTAQETQYF.

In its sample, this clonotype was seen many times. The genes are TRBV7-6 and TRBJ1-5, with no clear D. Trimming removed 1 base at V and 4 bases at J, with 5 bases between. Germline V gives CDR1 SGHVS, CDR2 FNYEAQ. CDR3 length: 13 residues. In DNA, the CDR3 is TGTGCCAGCAGCTTAGGCAGGAATCAGCCCCAGCATTTT. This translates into CASSLGRNQPQHF.

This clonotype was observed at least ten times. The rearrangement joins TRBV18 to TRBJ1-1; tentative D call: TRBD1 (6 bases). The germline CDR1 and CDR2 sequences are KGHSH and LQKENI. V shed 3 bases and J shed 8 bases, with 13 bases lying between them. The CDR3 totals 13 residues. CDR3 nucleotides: TGTGCCAGCTCACCGGGACAACCCGAGGAAGCTTTCTTT. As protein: CASSPGQPEEAFF.

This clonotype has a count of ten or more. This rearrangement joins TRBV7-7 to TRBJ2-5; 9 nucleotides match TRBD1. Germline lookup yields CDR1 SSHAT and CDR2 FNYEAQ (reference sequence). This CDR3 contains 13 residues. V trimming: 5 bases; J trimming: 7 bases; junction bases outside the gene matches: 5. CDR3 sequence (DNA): TGTGCCAGCAGCCCAGGGACAGGGTTGACCCAGTACTTC. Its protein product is CASSPGTGLTQYF.

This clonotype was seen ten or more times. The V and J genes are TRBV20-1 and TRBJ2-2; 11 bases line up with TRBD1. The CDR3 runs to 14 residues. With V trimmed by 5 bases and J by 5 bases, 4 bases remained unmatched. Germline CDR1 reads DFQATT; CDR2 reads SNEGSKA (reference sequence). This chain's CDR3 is CSAGQGARTGELFF. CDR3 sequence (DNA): TGCAGTGCTGGACAGGGGGCGAGGACCGGGGAGCTGTTTTTT.

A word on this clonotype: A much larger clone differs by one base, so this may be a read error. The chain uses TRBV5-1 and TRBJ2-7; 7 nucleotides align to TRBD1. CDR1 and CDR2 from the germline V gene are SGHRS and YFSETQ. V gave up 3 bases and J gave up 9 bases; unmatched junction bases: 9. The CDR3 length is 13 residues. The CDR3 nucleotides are TGCGCCAGCAGCTCCGAAAGGGGACAGTCGCAGTACTTC. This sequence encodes CASSSERGQSQYF.

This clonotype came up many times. CDR3 amino acids: CASSPRQGADEAFF. The CDR3, as DNA: TGTGCCAGCTCACCAAGACAGGGGGCCGATGAAGCTTTCTTT. The chain has TRBV18 and TRBJ1-1; 10 bases fit TRBD1. V shed 2 bases and J 7 bases; nucleotides not matched to a gene: 4. The CDR3 has 14 residues. Per the germline V gene, CDR1 is KGHSH and CDR2 is LQKENI.

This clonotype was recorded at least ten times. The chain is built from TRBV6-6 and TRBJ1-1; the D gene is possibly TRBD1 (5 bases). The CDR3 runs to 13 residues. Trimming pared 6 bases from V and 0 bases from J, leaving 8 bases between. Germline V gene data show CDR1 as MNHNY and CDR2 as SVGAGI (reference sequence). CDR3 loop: CASRTELNTEAFF. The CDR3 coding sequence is TGTGCCAGCAGGACAGAGCTGAACACTGAAGCTTTCTTT.

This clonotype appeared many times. The CDR3 loop reads CASSPGLAITDTQYF. Here the CDR3 DNA reads TGTGCCAGCAGCCCGGGACTAGCGATCACAGATACGCAGTATTTT. This rearrangement joins TRBV3-1 to TRBJ2-3; TRBD2 matches 10 bases. The junction had 3 bases not matched to a gene; V was cut back by 4 bases and J by 2 bases. The CDR3 has 15 amino acids. CDR1 is LGHDT and CDR2 is YNNKEL in the germline V gene (reference sequence).